The present T cell receptor beta chain was sequenced within a study of prognosis after radiotherapy for stage I lung cancer. Study in general: Median age was approximately 79 years (roughly 50 to 90) among about a dozen men and over 5 women.

The authors drew approximately 6.6 milliliters of peripheral blood at each of two time points. In this sample, this clonotype turned up many times. Its target is unknown. Amplification of the TCR beta CDR3 (from genomic DNA) was done by two-round multiplex PCR. Primers were specific to each TRBV and TRBJ gene in first-round PCR. A single record per CDR3 protein comes from TCRdb applying MiXCR to the multiplex PCR reads. The sample shows approximately 17,000 distinct CDR3 sequences, under 55% of them seen only once. Study results and caveats: After stereotactic body radiation therapy, unique TCR clone counts dropped from a median of roughly 9,900 to 7,200.

J gave up 5 bases and V 3 bases, and 12 bases lay outside the gene matches. The CDR3 is made up of 18 amino acids. Germline CDR1 is LNHDA and CDR2 is SQIVND (reference sequence). The V and J genes are TRBV19 and TRBJ2-4, with 11 bases identical to TRBD1. This receptor was taken from a donor aged 50 or older with non-small cell lung cancer. This material consisted of PBMCs, taken before or after stereotactic body radiation therapy (not recorded which). The CDR3 DNA reads TGTGCCAGTAGTATTCGGGGAACCGGGACAGGGGGAGAAAACATTCAGTACTTC. Translated, it gives CASSIRGTGTGGENIQYF.